A selection of T cell receptor beta chains follows, all from one sample in a study of T cell repertoires in cytomegalovirus infection. TCRdb called the reads again in MiXCR, with one record for every CDR3 protein. The sample yields just under 550,000 distinct CDR3 sequences, 26% seen once. The sample was PBMCs. These receptors were collected from a human donor in good health (CMV status not recorded). Some clones in this sample may be carry-over from other donors' samples. Both conserved end residues are part of each CDR3. Fields, in order: J gene, D gene, V gene, CDR3 protein. D genes are given only for firm matches.

TRBJ2-3 | TRBD1 | TRBV12-3/TRBV12-4 | CASSPWTGSWDTQYF
TRBJ2-1 | NA | TRBV2 | CASSEMSGASHGNEQFF
TRBJ2-3 | NA | TRBV6-2/TRBV6-3 | CASTMGDTQYF
TRBJ2-1 | NA | TRBV10-3 | CAISESGPGAGDEQFF
TRBJ2-1 | NA | TRBV7-2 | CASSLVAGKDEQFF
TRBJ2-1 | NA | TRBV19 | CASTASVSSYNEQFF
TRBJ1-2 | NA | TRBV11-2 | CASSLGKGPIYTF
TRBJ1-6 | NA | TRBV20-1 | CSAGMGFSPLHF
TRBJ1-5 | NA | TRBV12-3/TRBV12-4 | CASMWDSNQPQHF
TRBJ2-1 | TRBD2 | TRBV6-6 | CASSYKSGLDYNEQFF
TRBJ2-3 | NA | TRBV7-2 | CASSFITGSTDTQYF
TRBJ2-1 | TRBD2 | TRBV7-2 | CASMREVRSEQFF
TRBJ2-1 | TRBD2 | TRBV24-1 | CATSAGVVQFF
TRBJ1-6 | TRBD1 | TRBV7-9 | CASRPQGVVNSPLHF
TRBJ2-7 | TRBD2 | TRBV12-3/TRBV12-4 | CASSFNSVSGRAQEQYF
TRBJ2-1 | NA | TRBV19 | CASRAALGSYNEQFF
TRBJ2-3 | TRBD2 | TRBV7-6 | CASSLDYYGRLAGNTDTQYF
TRBJ2-7 | TRBD1 | TRBV7-2 | CASRLGQGANYKQYF
TRBJ2-1 | TRBD2 | TRBV7-3 | CASSLVAGREQFF
TRBJ1-5 | NA | TRBV6-2/TRBV6-3 | CASRPGIYQPQHF
TRBJ2-1 | TRBD2 | TRBV7-2 | CASSLVGGGGLNNEQFF
TRBJ2-7 | TRBD2 | TRBV20-1 | CSARGLADTYEQYF
TRBJ2-3 | TRBD2 | TRBV10-3 | CAIRPGLAVDTQYF
TRBJ1-2 | TRBD1 | TRBV7-2 | CASSRGQGNYGYTF
TRBJ2-5 | NA | TRBV11-2 | CASSLVASPIQETQYF
TRBJ1-6 | TRBD1 | TRBV6-5 | CASSYRQGSSPLHF
TRBJ1-2 | TRBD1 | TRBV20-1 | CSAPTGEDRGNYGSYTF
TRBJ2-1 | NA | TRBV28 | CASNLHEAKTGLAYF
TRBJ1-5 | NA | TRBV20-1 | CSAIRAENQPQHF
TRBJ1-6 | TRBD1 | TRBV6-5 | CASKRDREFSGSPLHF
TRBJ2-1 | TRBD2 | TRBV12-3/TRBV12-4 | CASSRLAGVSIEQFF
TRBJ1-1 | NA | TRBV11-2 | CASTPEGYMRAFF
TRBJ2-3 | NA | TRBV7-3 | CASSATVRGGDTQYF
TRBJ1-1 | NA | TRBV7-2 | CASSPRGADEAFF
TRBJ1-1 | TRBD1 | TRBV11-2 | CASSGPDRGFTEAFF
TRBJ1-5 | TRBD1 | TRBV7-2 | CASSLDRGLSSQPQHF
TRBJ1-5 | NA | TRBV2 | CASRLDQNTQHF